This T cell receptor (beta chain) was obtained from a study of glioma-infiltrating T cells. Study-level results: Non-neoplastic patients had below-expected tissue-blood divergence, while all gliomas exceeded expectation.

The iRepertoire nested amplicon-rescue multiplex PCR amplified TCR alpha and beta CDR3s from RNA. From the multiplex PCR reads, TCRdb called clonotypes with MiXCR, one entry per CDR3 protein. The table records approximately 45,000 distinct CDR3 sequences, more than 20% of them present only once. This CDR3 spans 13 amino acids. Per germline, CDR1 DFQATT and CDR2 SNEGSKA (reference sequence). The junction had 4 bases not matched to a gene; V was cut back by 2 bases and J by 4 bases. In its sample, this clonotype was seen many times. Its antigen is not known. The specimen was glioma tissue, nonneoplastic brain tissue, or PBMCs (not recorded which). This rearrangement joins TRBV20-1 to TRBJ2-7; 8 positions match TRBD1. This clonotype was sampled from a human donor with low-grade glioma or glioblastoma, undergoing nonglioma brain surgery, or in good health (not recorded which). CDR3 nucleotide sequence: TGCAGTGCTAGACCGGGACAGGTATACGAGCAGTACTTC. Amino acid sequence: CSARPGQVYEQYF.